Described below is a single TCR beta chain sequence and its context. The sample belongs to a study of blood T cell repertoires in COVID-19. Study overall: Samples of COVID-19 (acute and convalescent) were obtained from the United States, Italy and Spain. The cDNA or gDNA used as material had been derived from T cells, B-cell-depleted T cells, or PBMCs.

As processed by the authors: Amplifying reference gene primers gave estimates of nucleated cell counts. Sequenced by immunoSEQ multiplex PCR; TCRdb stores in-frame clones only, minus some. D and trimming come from the DNA, and the V and J calls and clone size come from that table. Here the sample spans 250,000 or so clones, over 80% being singletons. The ends lost 4 bases at V and 7 bases at J; junction bases unmatched: 6. The CDR3 is 13 amino acids. The clonotype was recovered from a woman aged 30 to 39 who had been exposed to COVID-19. Sequences were obtained from PBMCs or T cells enriched from blood (not recorded which). The chain joins TRBV12-3 or TRBV12-4 to TRBJ1-1, with TRBD1 matching 7 bases. The CDR3 is CASSYKGGSEAFF. CDR3 bases: TGTGCCAGCAGTTATAAAGGGGGCAGTGAAGCTTTCTTT.